The 11 T cell receptor beta chains below all came from one sample that was sequenced in a study of T cell responses to AZD1222 COVID-19 vaccine. Produced via immunoSEQ multiplex PCR; TCRdb's table is partial and in-frame only. The data show around 110,000 clones, around 90% seen once. Sequencing was performed on peripheral blood, taken on day 0 of AZD1222 vaccination. The receptor source for this set is an adult in good health.

The chain joins TRBV6-2 or TRBV6-3 to TRBJ2-5, with a tentative D call TRBD2 (6 bases). CDR1 is MNHEY and CDR2 is SVGEGT in the germline V gene. With 4 bases removed from V and 2 bases from J, the gap between germline ends came to 14 bases. There are 15 residues in the CDR3. The CDR3 bases are TGTGCCAGCAGTTTCCCGGGACTCAGACAAGAGACCCAGTACTTC. Residues: CASSFPGLRQETQYF.

This clone was observed a few times. The DNA for the CDR3 is TGTGCCAGTAGTAGGACCGGGGAGCTGTTTTTT. Translation: CASSRTGELFF. V gene TRBV19 combines with J gene TRBJ2-2; D unclear. The CDR3 consists of 11 residues. CDR1 LNHDA and CDR2 SQIVND come from the germline V gene (reference sequence). V lost 4 bases, J lost 5 bases, and 2 bases lay in between.

This rearrangement joins TRBV3-1 (or the pseudogene TRBV3-2) to TRBJ1-1; 7 bases map to TRBD1. The CDR3 extends over 12 amino acids. The V gene end was trimmed by 6 bases and the J gene end by 8 bases; junction bases not matched to a gene: 6. In germline, CDR1 is LGHDT, CDR2 YNNKEL (reference sequence). In nucleotides, the CDR3 is TGTGCCAGCAGAACCGGGACAGCAGAAGCTTTCTTT. The encoded protein is CASRTGTAEAFF.

The chain uses TRBV18 and TRBJ2-1, with 7 positions matching TRBD1. CDR1 is KGHSH, CDR2 LQKENI, per germline. This CDR3 region has 16 residues. V lost 5 bases, J lost 3 bases, and 10 bases stayed unmatched. CDR3 region: CASSGGRDSSYNEQFF. In nucleotides, the CDR3 is TGTGCCAGCTCAGGGGGCCGGGACAGTAGCTACAATGAGCAGTTCTTC.

The CDR3: CASSVFSLNTGELFF. CDR3 DNA sequence: TGTGCCAGCAGCGTATTCAGCCTGAACACCGGGGAGCTGTTTTTT. J is TRBJ2-2 and V is TRBV9, with D uncertain. This CDR3 is 15 amino acids long. CDR1 and CDR2 from the germline V gene are SGDLS and YYNGEE. V lost 1 base to trimming and J lost 1 base, with 8 bases between them.

CDR3 DNA sequence: TGTGCCAGCAGCGTAGCTCGTGGGGGACCCGGGGAGCTGTTTTTT. As protein: CASSVARGGPGELFF. V is TRBV9 and J is TRBJ2-2; TRBD1 or TRBD2 may be the D gene (5 bases each). This CDR3 has 15 amino acids. Trimming cost V 0 bases and J 6 bases, with 12 bases left between them. Germline loops: CDR1 SGDLS, CDR2 YYNGEE.

The chain combines TRBV3-1 (or the pseudogene TRBV3-2) with TRBJ1-1; D call uncertain. V lost 4 bases, J lost 4 bases, and 13 bases lay in between. The CDR3 runs to 14 residues. The germline V gene encodes CDR1 LGHDT and CDR2 YNNKEL (reference sequence). CDR3 residues: CASSRSETITEAFF. The CDR3 bases are TGTGCCAGCAGCCGGTCCGAAACCATCACTGAAGCTTTCTTT.

V and J are TRBV24-1 and TRBJ1-6; TRBD1 aligns across 7 bases. CDR1 KGHDR and CDR2 SFDVKD come from the germline V gene. The CDR3 spans 17 residues. V lost 0 bases and J lost 6; bases outside the gene matches: 7. CDR3 protein: CATSDLGEGTVNSPLHF. CDR3 DNA sequence: TGTGCCACCAGTGATTTGGGGGAGGGGACAGTTAATTCACCCCTCCACTTT.

The chain uses TRBV27 and TRBJ2-7; 9 bases map to TRBD1. Germline V gives CDR1 MNHEY, CDR2 SMNVEV (reference sequence). The V and J ends lost 4 bases and 5 bases, in that order; junction bases with no gene match: 6. This CDR3 spans 14 amino acids. CDR3 protein: CASSSRQGDHEQYF. The DNA of the CDR3 is TGTGCCAGCAGTTCCCGACAGGGGGACCACGAGCAGTACTTC.

The rearrangement uses TRBV9 and TRBJ1-5, with D possibly matching TRBD1 (6 bases). V lost 0 bases to trimming and J lost 3 bases, with 10 bases between them. The length of the CDR3 is 15 residues. The germline CDR1 and CDR2 sequences are SGDLS and YYNGEE. The CDR3 is CASSVAQGLNQPQHF. The CDR3 coding sequence is TGTGCCAGCAGCGTAGCTCAGGGGCTCAATCAGCCCCAGCATTTT. Complete variable domain (other parts from reference TRBV9 and TRBJ1-5): DSGVTQTPKHLITATGQRVTLRCSPRSGDLSVYWYQQSLDQGLQFLIQYYNGEERAKGNILERFSAQQFPDLHSELNLSSLELGDSALYFCASSVAQGLNQPQHFGDGTRLSIL.

The CDR3 DNA follows: TGCGCCAGCAGCTCCGGACAGGGCCCCTTCTACGAGCAGTACTTC. This codes for CASSSGQGPFYEQYF. V gene TRBV5-1 combines with J gene TRBJ2-7; the match to TRBD1 covers 8 bases. The V and J ends lost 3 bases and 3 bases, in that order; junction bases with no gene match: 8. This CDR3 comprises 15 residues. Germline lookup yields CDR1 SGHRS and CDR2 YFSETQ. Together with reference TRBV5-1 and TRBJ2-7, the CDR3 gives the full variable domain: KAGVTQTPRYLIKTRGQQVTLSCSPISGHRSVSWYQQTPGQGLQFLFEYFSETQRNKGNFPGRFSGRQFSNSRSEMNVSTLELGDSALYLCASSSGQGPFYEQYFGPGTRLTVT.